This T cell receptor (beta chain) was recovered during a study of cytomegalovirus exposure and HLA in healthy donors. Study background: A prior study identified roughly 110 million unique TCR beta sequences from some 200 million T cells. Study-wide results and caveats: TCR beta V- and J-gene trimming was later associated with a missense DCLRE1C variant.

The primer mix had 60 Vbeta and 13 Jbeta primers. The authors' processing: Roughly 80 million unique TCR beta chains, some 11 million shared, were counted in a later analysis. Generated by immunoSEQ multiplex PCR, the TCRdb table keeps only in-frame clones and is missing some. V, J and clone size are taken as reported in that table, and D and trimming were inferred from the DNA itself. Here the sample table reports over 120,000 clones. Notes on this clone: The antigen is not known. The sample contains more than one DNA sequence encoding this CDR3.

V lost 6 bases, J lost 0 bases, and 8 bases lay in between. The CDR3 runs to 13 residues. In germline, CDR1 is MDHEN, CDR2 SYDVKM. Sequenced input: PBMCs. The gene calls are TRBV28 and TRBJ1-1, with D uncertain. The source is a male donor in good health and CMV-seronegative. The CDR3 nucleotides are TGTGCCAGCAGCCCCCCCATGAACACTGAAGCTTTCTTT. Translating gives CASSPPMNTEAFF. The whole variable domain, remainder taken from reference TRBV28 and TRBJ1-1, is DVKVTQSSRYLVKRTGEKVFLECVQDMDHENMFWYRQDPGLGLRLIYFSYDVKMKEKGDIPEGYSVSREKKERFSLILESASTNQTSMYLCASSPPMNTEAFFGQGTRLTVV.